A single sample gave rise to the 5 T cell receptor beta chains below, sequenced in a study of T cell responses to AZD1222 COVID-19 vaccine. Profiled with immunoSEQ multiplex PCR; TCRdb holds only in-frame clones, not every one. The table shows approximately 130,000 clones, with approximately 93% occurring only once. The sequenced sample was peripheral blood, obtained on day 0 of AZD1222 vaccination. These receptors were obtained from an adult in good health.

This chain connects TRBV30 to TRBJ2-7, with D maybe TRBD1 (6 bases). The germline V gene encodes CDR1 GTSNPN and CDR2 SVGIG (reference sequence). Trimming pared 5 bases from V and 4 bases from J, leaving 9 bases between. This CDR3 region has 11 residues. CDR3 nucleotides: TGTGCCTGGGAAGACAGGTACGAGCAGTACTTC. Its translation: CAWEDRYEQYF.

The chain is built from TRBV19 and TRBJ1-5; D ambiguous. The CDR3 contains 14 residues. CDR1 LNHDA and CDR2 SQIVND come from the germline V gene (reference sequence). V lost 5 bases and J lost 5, with 13 bases in between. The CDR3 nucleotides read TGTGCCAGTAGTCCTCACAGCCCCTATCAGCCCCAGCATTTT. It encodes CASSPHSPYQPQHF.

The chain employs TRBV19 and TRBJ1-4; D gene uncertain. Germline V gene sequence: CDR1 LNHDA, CDR2 SQIVND (reference sequence). Trimming removed 6 bases at V and 2 bases at J, with 13 bases between. The CDR3 is made up of 15 amino acids. The CDR3 sequence is CASSAGSATNEKLFF. The CDR3 nucleotides are TGTGCCAGTAGCGCAGGTAGTGCGACTAATGAAAAACTGTTTTTT.

In the case of this clone: The junction differs from germline at one of its ends, possibly a read error. The V gene is TRBV12-3 or TRBV12-4, the J gene TRBJ1-2; D gene uncertain. This CDR3 region has 12 residues. In DNA, the CDR3 is TGTGCCAGCAGTTTAGCGGAGCGTGGCCACACCTTC. It encodes CASSLAERGHTF.

The chain has TRBV5-1 and TRBJ1-1; D ambiguous. Germline V lookup: CDR1 SGHRS, CDR2 YFSETQ. Trimming cost V 0 bases and J 2 bases, with 5 bases left between them. The CDR3 is made up of 13 amino acids. The CDR3 spells CASSLDPNTEAFF. The CDR3, as DNA: TGCGCCAGCAGCTTGGATCCTAACACTGAAGCTTTCTTT. Full variable domain (rest looked up from reference TRBV5-1 and TRBJ1-1): KAGVTQTPRYLIKTRGQQVTLSCSPISGHRSVSWYQQTPGQGLQFLFEYFSETQRNKGNFPGRFSGRQFSNSRSEMNVSTLELGDSALYLCASSLDPNTEAFFGQGTRLTVV.